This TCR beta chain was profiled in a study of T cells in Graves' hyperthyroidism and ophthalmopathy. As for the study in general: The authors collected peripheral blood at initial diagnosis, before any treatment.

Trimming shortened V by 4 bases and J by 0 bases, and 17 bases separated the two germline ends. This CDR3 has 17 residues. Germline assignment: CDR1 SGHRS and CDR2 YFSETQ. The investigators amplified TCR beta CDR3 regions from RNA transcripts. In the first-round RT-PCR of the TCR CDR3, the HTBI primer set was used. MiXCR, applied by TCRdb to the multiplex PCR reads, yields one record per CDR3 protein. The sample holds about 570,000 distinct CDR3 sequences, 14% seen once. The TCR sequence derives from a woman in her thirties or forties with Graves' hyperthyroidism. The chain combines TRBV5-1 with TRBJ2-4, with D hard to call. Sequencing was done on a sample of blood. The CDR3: CASSPLRRTLAKNIQYF. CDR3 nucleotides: TGCGCCAGCAGCCCTCTCCGACGGACCTTAGCCAAAAACATTCAGTACTTC.